Below, one T cell receptor (beta chain) is given with its context. How the authors handled the data: Scientists estimated how many nucleated cells there were by amplifying reference gene primers. Sequenced by immunoSEQ multiplex PCR; TCRdb stores in-frame clones only, minus some. The V and J calls and clone size are taken from that table; D and trimming were inferred from the DNA. This table has roughly 180,000 clones, around 79% appearing once. Germline lookup yields CDR1 LNHDA and CDR2 SQIVND (reference sequence). V dropped 5 bases and J dropped 8; count of bases not matched to a gene: 11. The CDR3 contains 15 residues. This entry belongs to a study of blood T cell repertoires in COVID-19. Study as a whole: Whether acute or convalescent, the COVID-19 samples came from the United States, Italy and Spain.

The V call is TRBV19, the J call TRBJ1-2, with TRBD1 matching over 10 bases. This TCR was sampled from an older woman with COVID-19, enrolled during active disease. Sample: peripheral blood. CDR3 DNA: TGTGCCAGTAGTCCGGGACAGGGGTTAGAGAGGGGCTACACCTTC. Residues: CASSPGQGLERGYTF.